These T cell receptor beta chains were read from a single sample in a study of T cell repertoires in cytomegalovirus infection. MiXCR, applied by TCRdb to the reads, yields one record per CDR3 protein. Among about half a million distinct CDR3 sequences listed, roughly 34% were seen once. Their antigen targets remain unknown. The sample was cultured PBMCs, taken from culture after CMV antigen stimulation. Source of these receptors: a human donor in good health (CMV status not recorded). Some clones in this sample may be carry-over from other donors' samples. CDR3s include the opening cysteine and the closing phenylalanine or tryptophan. Not every row has a clone size; where given, it reads once, few, many or a size class.

CAISDTADSGADTQYF,TRBJ2-3,.,TRBV10-3
CASSPAGTSASQTQYF,TRBJ2-5,many,TRBV28
CASSLEFGQGNTGELFF,TRBJ2-2,.,TRBV7-2
CASRGAGRYNEQFF,TRBJ2-1,.,TRBV19
CATTQTRRTRNTDTQYF,TRBJ2-3,.,TRBV5-6
CASSFPTGTGEQFF,TRBJ2-1,.,TRBV7-6
CASSPRVGGSYEQYF,TRBJ2-7,.,TRBV7-2
CASSRVRSTEAFF,TRBJ1-1,.,TRBV6-1
CASSPGHREGSNQPQHF,TRBJ1-5,many,TRBV12-3/TRBV12-4
CASSFTGTGTYEQYF,TRBJ2-7,many,TRBV7-2
CASSQGQARETQYF,TRBJ2-5,few,TRBV6-2/TRBV6-3
CASSSQSGELFF,TRBJ2-2,few,TRBV11-2
CASSFLSLVSEQFF,TRBJ2-1,.,TRBV5-1
CASRTADYSNQPQHF,TRBJ1-5,.,TRBV28
CASSPIMNTEAFF,TRBJ1-1,few,TRBV7-2
CASRAWLDSGNTIYF,TRBJ1-3,many,TRBV7-2
CASSQEEQSTDTQYF,TRBJ2-3,.,TRBV4-2
CASSSRLNTGELFF,TRBJ2-2,medium-sized,TRBV7-8
CASQTDSLGNQPQHF,TRBJ1-5,.,TRBV19
CASSQDIRDYEQYF,TRBJ2-7,.,TRBV4-1
CASSYTPGLPTGELFF,TRBJ2-2,many,TRBV6-2/TRBV6-3
CASSQEREWTGELFF,TRBJ2-2,.,TRBV4-3
CASSPSSGETQYF,TRBJ2-5,many,TRBV7-2
CASSRGLSDGHGQYF,TRBJ2-3,.,TRBV7-2
CASSGPGYTF,TRBJ1-2,.,TRBV9
CASSLPSGTQYF,TRBJ2-5,many,TRBV7-2
CASSFVEDSPLHF,TRBJ1-6,.,TRBV5-1
CASSPELAASPYEQYF,TRBJ2-7,.,TRBV6-5
CASRTRGANYNEQFF,TRBJ2-1,.,TRBV6-2/TRBV6-3
CASSAVGPYEQYF,TRBJ2-7,many,TRBV7-2
CASSFRHGQGARGEQFF,TRBJ2-1,.,TRBV12-3/TRBV12-4
CASSLGGANQPQHF,TRBJ1-5,few,TRBV12-3/TRBV12-4
CASIMEGNTEAFF,TRBJ1-1,few,TRBV7-9
CASSADLSGANVLTF,TRBJ2-6,few,TRBV7-2
CASSLRSSIGELFF,TRBJ2-2,.,TRBV28
CASSYSNPFAGTSGLIRETQYF,TRBJ2-5,.,TRBV6-2/TRBV6-3
CASSVVGLSTDTQYF,TRBJ2-3,.,TRBV9
CATSRDPIPGDEQFF,TRBJ2-1,.,TRBV15
CSASLAGVDYEQYF,TRBJ2-7,.,TRBV20-1
CASSSKGAVKWDF,TRBJ2-7,.,TRBV5-4
CASSLMAGGEDTQYF,TRBJ2-3,many,TRBV7-2